This record looks at one T cell receptor (beta chain) sequence and its context. Its antigen is still unknown. Time point indicated: cycle 4 day 1 (C4D1), after less than 7 weeks of nivolumab. All patients relapsed after autologous stem cell transplantation, and brentuximab vedotin exposure varied. Classifying best responses yielded complete response, partial response or progressive disease. This entry belongs to a study of PD-1 blockade in classical Hodgkin lymphoma. Whole-study results and caveats: Some patients started nivolumab under 1 year after ASCT, and they were excluded. There was a significant rise in CD4+ TCR diversity by C4D1, with no such rise for CD8+.

Germline V gene lookup returns CDR1 MDHEN and CDR2 SYDVKM. The CDR3 length is 14 residues. The V end was cut by 7 bases, the J end by 4 bases, with 16 bases between. Clones were sequenced by immunoSEQ multiplex PCR, and TCRdb holds only the in-frame ones, with some missing. The repertoire holds under 60,000 clones, with about 89% as singletons. The rearrangement joins TRBV28 to TRBJ1-2; D possibly corresponds to TRBD1 (5 bases). This sample comprised peripheral blood mononuclear cells (PBMCs), obtained before the fourth cycle of nivolumab. This TCR was recovered from a human donor with classical Hodgkin lymphoma. CDR3 amino acids: CASTSSWGRYGYTF. In DNA, the CDR3 is TGTGCCAGCACTTCGAGCTGGGGACGCTATGGCTACACCTTC.